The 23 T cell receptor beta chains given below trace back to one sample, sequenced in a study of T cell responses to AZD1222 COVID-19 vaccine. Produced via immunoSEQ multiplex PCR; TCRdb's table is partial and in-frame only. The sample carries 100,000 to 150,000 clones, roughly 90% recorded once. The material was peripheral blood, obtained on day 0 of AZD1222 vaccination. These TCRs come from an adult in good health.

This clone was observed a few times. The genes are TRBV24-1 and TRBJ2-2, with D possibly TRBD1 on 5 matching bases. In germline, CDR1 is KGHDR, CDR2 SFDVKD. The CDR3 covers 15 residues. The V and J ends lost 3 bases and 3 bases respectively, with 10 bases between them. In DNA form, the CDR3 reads TGTGCCACCAGTGATCAAGGGGCCGACACCGGGGAGCTGTTTTTT. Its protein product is CATSDQGADTGELFF.

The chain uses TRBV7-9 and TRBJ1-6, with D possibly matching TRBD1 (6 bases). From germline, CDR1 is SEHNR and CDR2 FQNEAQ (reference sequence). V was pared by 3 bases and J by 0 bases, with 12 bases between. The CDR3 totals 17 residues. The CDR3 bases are TGTGCCAGCAGCTTTACGACAGGCTTCTCCTATAATTCACCCCTCCACTTT. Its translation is CASSFTTGFSYNSPLHF.

The CDR3 bases are TGTGCCAGCAGCTTGGTCCAGCGCTCCCGCACAGATACGCAGTATTTT. Translated, it gives CASSLVQRSRTDTQYF. The V and J genes are TRBV5-6 and TRBJ2-3, with unresolved D. Germline V gene lookup returns CDR1 SGHDT and CDR2 YYEEEE. The CDR3 has 16 residues. V gave up 0 bases and J gave up 1 base, with 12 bases separating them.

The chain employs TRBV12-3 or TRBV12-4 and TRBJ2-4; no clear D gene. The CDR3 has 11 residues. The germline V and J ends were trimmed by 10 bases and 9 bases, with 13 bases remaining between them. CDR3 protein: CATHSGVIQYF. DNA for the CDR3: TGTGCCACCCATTCAGGAGTCATTCAGTACTTC.

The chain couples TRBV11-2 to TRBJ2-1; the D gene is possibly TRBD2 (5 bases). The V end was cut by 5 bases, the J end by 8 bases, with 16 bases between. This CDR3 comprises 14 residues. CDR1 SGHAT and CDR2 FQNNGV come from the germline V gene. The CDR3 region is CASSQLSGSDEQFF. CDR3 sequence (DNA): TGTGCCAGCAGCCAACTGTCAGGTAGCGATGAGCAGTTCTTC.

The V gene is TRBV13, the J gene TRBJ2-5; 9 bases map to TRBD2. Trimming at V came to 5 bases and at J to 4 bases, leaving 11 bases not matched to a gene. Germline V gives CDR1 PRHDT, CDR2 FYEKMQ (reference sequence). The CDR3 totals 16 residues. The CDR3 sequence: CASSEAAGGVPETQYF. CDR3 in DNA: TGTGCCAGCAGCGAGGCGGCGGGAGGGGTCCCAGAGACCCAGTACTTC.

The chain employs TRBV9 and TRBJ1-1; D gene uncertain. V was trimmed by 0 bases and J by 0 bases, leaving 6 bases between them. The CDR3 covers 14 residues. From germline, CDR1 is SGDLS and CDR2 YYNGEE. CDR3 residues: CASSVASMNTEAFF. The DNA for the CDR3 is TGTGCCAGCAGCGTAGCTTCAATGAACACTGAAGCTTTCTTT. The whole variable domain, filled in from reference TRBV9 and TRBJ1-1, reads DSGVTQTPKHLITATGQRVTLRCSPRSGDLSVYWYQQSLDQGLQFLIQYYNGEERAKGNILERFSAQQFPDLHSELNLSSLELGDSALYFCASSVASMNTEAFFGQGTRLTVV.

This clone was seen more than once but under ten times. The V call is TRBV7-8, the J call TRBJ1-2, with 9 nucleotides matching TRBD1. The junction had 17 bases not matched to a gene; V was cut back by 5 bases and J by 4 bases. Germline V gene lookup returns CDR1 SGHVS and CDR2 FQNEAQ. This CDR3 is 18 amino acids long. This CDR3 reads CASSPGTGTAYMGYGYTF. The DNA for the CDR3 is TGTGCCAGCAGCCCGGGGACAGGGACAGCGTATATGGGCTATGGCTACACCTTC.

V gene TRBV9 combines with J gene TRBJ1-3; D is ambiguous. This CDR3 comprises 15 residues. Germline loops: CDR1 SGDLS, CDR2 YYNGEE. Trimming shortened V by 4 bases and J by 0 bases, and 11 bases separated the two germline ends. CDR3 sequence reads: CASSLYSDSGNTIYF. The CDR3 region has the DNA TGTGCCAGCAGCCTCTACAGCGACTCTGGAAACACCATATATTTT. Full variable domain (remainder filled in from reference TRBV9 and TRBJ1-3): DSGVTQTPKHLITATGQRVTLRCSPRSGDLSVYWYQQSLDQGLQFLIQYYNGEERAKGNILERFSAQQFPDLHSELNLSSLELGDSALYFCASSLYSDSGNTIYFGEGSWLTVV.

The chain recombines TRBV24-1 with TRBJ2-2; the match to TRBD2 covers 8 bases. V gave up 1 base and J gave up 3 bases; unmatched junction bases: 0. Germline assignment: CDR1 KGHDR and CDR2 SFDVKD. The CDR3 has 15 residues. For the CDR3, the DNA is TGTGCCACCAGTGATTTAGCGGGAGACACCGGGGAGCTGTTTTTT. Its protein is CATSDLAGDTGELFF.

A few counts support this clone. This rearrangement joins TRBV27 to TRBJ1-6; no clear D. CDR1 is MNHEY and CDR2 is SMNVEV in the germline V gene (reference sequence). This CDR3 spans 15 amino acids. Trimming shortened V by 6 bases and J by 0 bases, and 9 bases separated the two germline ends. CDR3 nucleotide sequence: TGTGCCAGCAGCGGTGGCAGCTCCTATAATTCACCCCTCCACTTT. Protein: CASSGGSSYNSPLHF.

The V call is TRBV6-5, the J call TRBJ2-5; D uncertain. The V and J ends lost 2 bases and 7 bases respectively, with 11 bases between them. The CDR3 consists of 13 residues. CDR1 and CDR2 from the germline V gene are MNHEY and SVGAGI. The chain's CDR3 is CASSYTGYGTQYF. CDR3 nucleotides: TGTGCCAGCAGTTACACGGGTTATGGGACCCAGTACTTC.

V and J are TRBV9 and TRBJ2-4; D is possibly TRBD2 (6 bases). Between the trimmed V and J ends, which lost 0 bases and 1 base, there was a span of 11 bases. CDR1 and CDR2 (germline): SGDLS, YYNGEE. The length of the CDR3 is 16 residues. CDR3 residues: CASSVGSGGAKNIQYF. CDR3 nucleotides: TGTGCCAGCAGCGTAGGTTCCGGGGGTGCCAAAAACATTCAGTACTTC.

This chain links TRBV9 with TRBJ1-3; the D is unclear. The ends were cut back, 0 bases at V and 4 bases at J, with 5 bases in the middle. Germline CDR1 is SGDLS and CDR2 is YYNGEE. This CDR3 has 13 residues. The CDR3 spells CASSVGPGNTIYF. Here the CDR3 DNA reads TGTGCCAGCAGCGTAGGCCCCGGAAACACCATATATTTT. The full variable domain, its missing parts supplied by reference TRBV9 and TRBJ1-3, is DSGVTQTPKHLITATGQRVTLRCSPRSGDLSVYWYQQSLDQGLQFLIQYYNGEERAKGNILERFSAQQFPDLHSELNLSSLELGDSALYFCASSVGPGNTIYFGEGSWLTVV.

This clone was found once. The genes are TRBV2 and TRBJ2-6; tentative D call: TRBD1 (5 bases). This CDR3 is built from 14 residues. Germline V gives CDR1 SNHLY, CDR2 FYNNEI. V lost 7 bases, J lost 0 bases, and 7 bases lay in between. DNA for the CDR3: TGTGCCAGCACAGGGAACTCTGGGGCCAACGTCCTGACTTTC. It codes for CASTGNSGANVLTF. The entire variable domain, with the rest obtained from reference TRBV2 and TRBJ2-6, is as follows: EPEVTQTPSHQVTQMGQEVILRCVPISNHLYFYWYRQILGQKVEFLVSFYNNEISEKSEIFDDQFSVERPDGSNFTLKIRSTKLEDSAMYFCASTGNSGANVLTFGAGSRLTVL.

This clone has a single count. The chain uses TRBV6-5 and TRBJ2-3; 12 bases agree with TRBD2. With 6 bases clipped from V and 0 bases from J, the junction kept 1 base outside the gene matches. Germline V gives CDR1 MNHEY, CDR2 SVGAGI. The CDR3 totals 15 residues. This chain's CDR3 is CASRTSGGSTDTQYF. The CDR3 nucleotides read TGTGCCAGCAGAACTAGCGGGGGGAGCACAGATACGCAGTATTTT.

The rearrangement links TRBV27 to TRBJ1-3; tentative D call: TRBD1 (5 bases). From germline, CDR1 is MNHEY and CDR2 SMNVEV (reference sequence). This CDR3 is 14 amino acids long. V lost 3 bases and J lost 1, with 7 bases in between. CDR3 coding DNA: TGTGCCAGCAGTTTTAGGGGATCTGGAAACACCATATATTTT. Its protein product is CASSFRGSGNTIYF.

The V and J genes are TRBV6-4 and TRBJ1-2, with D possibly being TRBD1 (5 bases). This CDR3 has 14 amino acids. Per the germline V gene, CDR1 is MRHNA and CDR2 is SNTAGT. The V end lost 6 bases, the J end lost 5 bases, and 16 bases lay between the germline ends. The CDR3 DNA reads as TGTGCCAGCAGCCGGGACCCGGTATCGTATGGCTACACCTTC. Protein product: CASSRDPVSYGYTF.

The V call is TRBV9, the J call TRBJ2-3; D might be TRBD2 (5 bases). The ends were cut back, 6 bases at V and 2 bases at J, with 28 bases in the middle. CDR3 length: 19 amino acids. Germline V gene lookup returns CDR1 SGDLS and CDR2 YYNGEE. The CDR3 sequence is CASKEAKGLERANTDTQYF. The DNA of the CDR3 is TGTGCCAGCAAGGAGGCCAAAGGGTTGGAGAGGGCAAACACAGATACGCAGTATTTT.

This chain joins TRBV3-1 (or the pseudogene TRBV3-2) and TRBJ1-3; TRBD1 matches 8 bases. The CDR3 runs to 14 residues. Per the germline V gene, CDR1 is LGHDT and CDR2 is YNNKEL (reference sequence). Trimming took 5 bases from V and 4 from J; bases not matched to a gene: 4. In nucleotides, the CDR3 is TGTGCCAGCAGCGCACAGGGGGGCGGAAACACCATATATTTT. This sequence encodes CASSAQGGGNTIYF.

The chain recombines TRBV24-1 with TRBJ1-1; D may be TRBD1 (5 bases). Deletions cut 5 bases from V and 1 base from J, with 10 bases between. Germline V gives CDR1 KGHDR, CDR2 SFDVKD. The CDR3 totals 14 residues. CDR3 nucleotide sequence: TGTGCCACCAGTGGGGAGGGGAGGAACACTGAAGCTTTCTTT. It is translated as CATSGEGRNTEAFF.

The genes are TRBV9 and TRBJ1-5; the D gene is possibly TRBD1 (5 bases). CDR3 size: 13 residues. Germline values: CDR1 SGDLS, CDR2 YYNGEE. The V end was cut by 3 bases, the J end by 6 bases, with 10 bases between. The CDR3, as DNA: TGTGCCAGCAGCGCGGGGGGGAGTCAGCCCCAGCATTTT. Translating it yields CASSAGGSQPQHF. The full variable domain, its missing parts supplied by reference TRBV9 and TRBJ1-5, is DSGVTQTPKHLITATGQRVTLRCSPRSGDLSVYWYQQSLDQGLQFLIQYYNGEERAKGNILERFSAQQFPDLHSELNLSSLELGDSALYFCASSAGGSQPQHFGDGTRLSIL.

DNA for the CDR3: TGTGCCAGCAGTGAAAGGGGGGACAGGGTGGATCAGCCCCAGCATTTT. Amino acid sequence: CASSERGDRVDQPQHF. V is TRBV7-6 and J is TRBJ1-5; 9 bases agree with TRBD1. V shed 6 bases and J 5 bases; nucleotides not matched to a gene: 11. CDR1 is SGHVS, CDR2 FNYEAQ, per germline. The CDR3 length is 16 residues.